This entry describes one TCR beta chain. Its target is not known. This sample includes further DNA sequences coding for the same CDR3. The PCR employed 60 Vbeta primers together with 13 Jbeta primers. The table came from immunoSEQ multiplex PCR; TCRdb's copy has only in-frame clones and leaves some out. The top ten hold about 1.2% of the sample, which has fewer than 250,000 clones, 70% to 90% seen once. The data were taken from a study of cytomegalovirus exposure and HLA in healthy donors. Study findings and constraints: Confirmation in vitro established that a few CMV-associated chains were specific for CMV antigens. CMV serostatus was the sole immune exposure information available. By HLA locus, TCR association rates varied in a later analysis, with DRB1 showing the most and HLA-C the fewest. In all likelihood, a cluster of highly shared sequence variants was a sequencing artifact.

Germline-derived CDR1 and CDR2 are MNHEY and SMNVEV (reference sequence). This CDR3 region has 13 residues. Trimming removed 2 bases at V and 1 base at J, with 5 bases between. This chain links TRBV27 with TRBJ1-1; D perhaps matches TRBD1 (5 bases). Input material: PBMCs. The origin of this receptor is a human donor in good health. This chain's CDR3 is CASSLRGNTEAFF. CDR3 nucleotides: TGTGCCAGCAGTTTAAGGGGGAACACTGAAGCTTTCTTT.